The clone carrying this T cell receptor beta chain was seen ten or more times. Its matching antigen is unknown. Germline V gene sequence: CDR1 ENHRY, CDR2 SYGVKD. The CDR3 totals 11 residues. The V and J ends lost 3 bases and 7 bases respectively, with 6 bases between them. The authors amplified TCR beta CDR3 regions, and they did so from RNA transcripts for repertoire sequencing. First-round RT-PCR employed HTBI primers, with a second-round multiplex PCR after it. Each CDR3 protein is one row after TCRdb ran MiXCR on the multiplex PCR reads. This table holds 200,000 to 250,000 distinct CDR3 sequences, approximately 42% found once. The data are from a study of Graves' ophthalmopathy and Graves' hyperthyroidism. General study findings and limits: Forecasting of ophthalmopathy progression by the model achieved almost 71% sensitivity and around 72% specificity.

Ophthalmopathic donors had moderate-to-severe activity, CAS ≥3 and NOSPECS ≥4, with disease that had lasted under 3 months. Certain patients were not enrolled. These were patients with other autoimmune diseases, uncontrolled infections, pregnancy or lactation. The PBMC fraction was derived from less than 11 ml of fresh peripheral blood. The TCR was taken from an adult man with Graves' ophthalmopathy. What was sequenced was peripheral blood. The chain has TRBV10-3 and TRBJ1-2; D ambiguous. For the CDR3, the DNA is TGTGCCATCAGTGACAATTCTGGCTACACCTTC. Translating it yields CAISDNSGYTF.